These 30 T cell receptor beta chains were sequenced from one sample in a study of beta chain features in type 1 diabetes. Study findings and constraints: In every one of the four CD4+ subsets, TCRB CDR3s were moderately but significantly shorter in Type 1 diabetes patients.

What these receptors recognize is not known. Sequencing targeted expressed TCRB transcripts, as all isolated RNA had been reverse transcribed. Assay used: immunoSEQ multiplex PCR; TCRdb lists only in-frame clones, some missing. Here the sample spans about 150,000 clones, less than 9.5% being singletons. Sample: central memory CD4+ T cells from blood. All receptors derive from a woman in her 40s with type 1 diabetes.

This clone has only a few counts. The rearrangement uses TRBV7-3 and TRBJ1-1, with D maybe TRBD1 (5 bases). V was shortened by 0 bases and J by 1 base, with 6 bases between the two germline ends. Germline V gene lookup returns CDR1 SGHTA and CDR2 FQGTGA. This CDR3 spans 14 amino acids. DNA for the CDR3: TGTGCCAGCAGCTTAACTGGACAGAACACTGAAGCTTTCTTT. It translates to CASSLTGQNTEAFF.

This clone was seen many times. The chain employs TRBV19 and TRBJ1-5; tentatively, D is TRBD1 (5 bases). The CDR3 has 14 residues. Trimming left V 8 bases short and J 9 bases short, with 20 bases between. In germline, CDR1 is LNHDA, CDR2 SQIVND (reference sequence). CDR3 nucleotide sequence: TGTGCCAGTGAGCGGGGCGTGGGGGGACGGCCCCAGCATTTT. Translated: CASERGVGGRPQHF.

This clone was counted a few times. V usage is TRBV11-2 and J usage is TRBJ2-1; D perhaps matches TRBD2 (5 bases). This CDR3 is built from 12 residues. Deletions cut 4 bases from V and 8 bases from J, with 9 bases between. Germline V gene data show CDR1 as SGHAT and CDR2 as FQNNGV. This CDR3 is CASSSTDYEQFF. DNA for the CDR3: TGTGCCAGCAGCTCGACGGACTATGAGCAGTTCTTC.

This sequence joins TRBV7-9 and TRBJ2-1; 7 positions agree with TRBD1. Germline V gene sequence: CDR1 SEHNR, CDR2 FQNEAQ (reference sequence). J gave up 3 bases and V 5 bases, and 10 bases lay outside the gene matches. CDR3 length: 16 amino acids. CDR3 sequence (DNA): TGTGCCAGCAGCCCCCTCCAGGGGGTGGGCTACAATGAGCAGTTCTTC. Amino acid sequence: CASSPLQGVGYNEQFF.

The chain combines TRBV2 with TRBJ2-3; no clear D gene. CDR3 length: 13 amino acids. V lost 5 bases, J lost 5 bases, and 11 bases lay in between. The V gene's germline CDR1 is SNHLY and CDR2 FYNNEI. The CDR3 DNA follows: TGTGCCAGCAGTAACAACATTGGAGATACGCAGTATTTT. Its translation: CASSNNIGDTQYF.

The chain couples TRBV29-1 to TRBJ2-4; D gene uncertain. The V end was cut by 0 bases, the J end by 7 bases, with 10 bases between. Germline V gene sequence: CDR1 SQVTM, CDR2 ANQGSEA. The CDR3 spans 13 residues. Written as DNA, the CDR3 is TGCAGCGTTGAAGACGCTACTCTTAACATTCAGTACTTC. Translated: CSVEDATLNIQYF.

This clone was counted between two and nine times. The same CDR3 can be traced to other DNA sequences in this sample. V usage is TRBV30 and J usage is TRBJ1-4, with unresolved D. Germline CDR1 reads GTSNPN; CDR2 reads SVGIG (reference sequence). The ends were cut back, 4 bases at V and 5 bases at J, with 14 bases in the middle. CDR3 length equals 14 residues. The CDR3 coding sequence is TGTGCCTGGAATGTCGACGGAGAGAATGAAAAACTGTTTTTT. As protein: CAWNVDGENEKLFF.

The chain is built from TRBV7-8 and TRBJ2-5; possible D gene TRBD2, 6 bases. There are 15 residues in the CDR3. Germline CDR1 reads SGHVS; CDR2 reads FQNEAQ. The ends were cut back, 1 base at V and 5 bases at J, with 14 bases in the middle. The CDR3 nucleotides are TGTGCCAGCAGCTTAGATCGGGGTGGAGGGGAGACCCAGTACTTC. This translates into CASSLDRGGGETQYF.

This chain uses TRBV19 with TRBJ2-3, with D uncertain. The CDR3 extends over 13 amino acids. V shed 0 bases and J shed 6 bases, with 7 bases lying between them. CDR1 is LNHDA, CDR2 SQIVND, per germline (reference sequence). CDR3 residues: CASSIDLPDTQYF. For the CDR3, the DNA is TGTGCCAGTAGTATAGATCTCCCGGATACGCAGTATTTT.

Turning to this clone: Germline and junction disagree at one end, which may indicate a read error. The rearrangement joins TRBV4-3 to TRBJ1-3, with D possibly TRBD1 on 5 matching bases. Looked up from germline, CDR1 is LGHNA and CDR2 is YSLEER. The CDR3 is 13 residues long. This CDR3 is CASSQDWGSKKDF. Here the CDR3 DNA reads TGCGCCAGCAGCCAAGATTGGGGCAGTAAGAAGGATTTT.

This chain joins TRBV2 and TRBJ2-1; a possible D gene is TRBD1 (6 bases). Germline V CDR1 and CDR2: SNHLY, FYNNEI. There are 12 residues in the CDR3. The germline V and J ends were trimmed by 7 bases and 5 bases, with 9 bases remaining between them. The CDR3 sequence is CASNRDDNEQFF. The DNA of the CDR3 is TGTGCCAGCAACAGGGATGACAATGAGCAGTTCTTC.

The chain has TRBV5-1 and TRBJ1-1; tentative D call: TRBD1 (5 bases). V was clipped by 2 bases and J by 3 bases, with 14 bases between them. CDR1 is SGHRS, CDR2 YFSETQ, per germline. The CDR3 consists of 15 residues. CDR3 DNA sequence: TGCGCCAGCAGCTTAGGACACGGCCAGGACACTGAAGCTTTCTTT. It yields the protein CASSLGHGQDTEAFF.

The rearrangement joins TRBV16 to TRBJ1-1; TRBD1 agrees at 7 bases. The CDR3 spans 15 residues. The junction had 4 bases not matched to a gene; V was cut back by 2 bases and J by 1 base. The V gene's germline CDR1 is KGHSY and CDR2 FQNENV. CDR3 nucleotide sequence: TGTGCCAGCAGCCAAGCGGACAGGAAGAACACTGAAGCTTTCTTT. Residues: CASSQADRKNTEAFF.

The genes are TRBV7-2 and TRBJ2-6; D unclear. This CDR3 has 14 residues. Trimming took 4 bases from V and 1 from J, leaving 5 bases between them. Germline CDR1 reads SGHTA; CDR2 reads FQGNSA. The CDR3 DNA reads TGTGCCAGCAGCTCCATGTCTGGGGCCAACGTCCTGACTTTC. As protein: CASSSMSGANVLTF.

The V and J genes are TRBV30 and TRBJ1-2, with D possibly being TRBD1 (6 bases). The CDR3 spans 15 residues. Germline CDR1 is GTSNPN and CDR2 is SVGIG (reference sequence). V gave up 2 bases and J gave up 2 bases, with 15 bases separating them. The CDR3 bases are TGTGCCTGGAGTCCCTTACAGGGTAACAACTATGGCTACACCTTC. Protein product: CAWSPLQGNNYGYTF. Using reference TRBV30 and TRBJ1-2 for the parts outside the CDR3, the full variable domain is SQTIHQWPATLVQPVGSPLSLECTVEGTSNPNLYWYRQAAGRGLQLLFYSVGIGQISSEVPQNLSASRPQDRQFILSSKKLLLSDSGFYLCAWSPLQGNNYGYTFGSGTRLTVV.

The chain employs TRBV14 and TRBJ1-2; no firm D call. Deletions cut 4 bases from V and 1 base from J, with 7 bases between. The CDR3 consists of 13 residues. Per the germline V gene, CDR1 is SGHDN and CDR2 is FVKESK. DNA for the CDR3: TGTGCCAGCAGCCTGAGAATTAACTATGGCTACACCTTC. This codes for CASSLRINYGYTF.

V is TRBV7-6 and J is TRBJ1-1; D perhaps matches TRBD1 (6 bases). The germline gives CDR1 SGHVS, CDR2 FNYEAQ. The CDR3 has 13 amino acids. The ends were cut back, 4 bases at V and 9 bases at J, with 15 bases in the middle. This chain's CDR3 is CASSSILDSQAFF. The CDR3, as DNA: TGTGCCAGCAGCTCCATACTGGACAGCCAAGCTTTCTTT.

V and J are TRBV29-1 and TRBJ1-2; tentative D call: TRBD1 (5 bases). Trimming pared 6 bases from V and 4 bases from J, leaving 18 bases between. Germline V gene lookup returns CDR1 SQVTM and CDR2 ANQGSEA. CDR3 length: 14 residues. The CDR3 nucleotides read TGCAGCGTCCATGGGGCCCTTGGGCTCTATGGCTACACCTTC. Its protein product is CSVHGALGLYGYTF.

This clone was found many times. The chain joins TRBV7-2 to TRBJ2-5; a possible D gene is TRBD2 (6 bases). This CDR3 has 16 residues. Germline CDR1 and CDR2: SGHTA and FQGNSA. Trimming removed 5 bases from V and 7 bases from J, with 23 bases in between. The CDR3 reads CASSPSARQGAGTQYF. For the CDR3, the DNA is TGTGCCAGCAGCCCAAGTGCGCGGCAGGGAGCGGGGACCCAGTACTTC.

The J gene is TRBJ2-1, the V gene TRBV7-3; D is ambiguous. Germline V gene data show CDR1 as SGHTA and CDR2 as FQGTGA. The CDR3 is made up of 16 amino acids. V lost 5 bases to trimming and J lost 0 bases, with 14 bases between them. The CDR3 DNA reads as TGTGCCAGCAGCCGCAAGACTGCGAGCTCCTACAATGAGCAGTTCTTC. Protein sequence: CASSRKTASSYNEQFF.

This clone has a handful of counts. This rearrangement joins TRBV5-4 to TRBJ1-3; perhaps TRBD1 as D (6 bases). Germline V gives CDR1 SGHNT, CDR2 YYREEE (reference sequence). Trimming pared 0 bases from V and 2 bases from J, leaving 6 bases between. The CDR3 contains 14 residues. The CDR3 coding sequence is TGTGCCAGCAGCTTGGCAGGGGCTGGAAACACCATATATTTT. This encodes CASSLAGAGNTIYF.

The V and J genes are TRBV28 and TRBJ2-1; 13 bases map to TRBD2. Germline assignment: CDR1 MDHEN and CDR2 SYDVKM. This CDR3 has 17 amino acids. V was pared by 2 bases and J by 2 bases, with 3 bases of the junction left unmatched. CDR3 sequence: CASSLRGLAGAYNEQFF. In DNA form, the CDR3 reads TGTGCCAGCAGTTTAAGAGGACTAGCGGGAGCCTACAATGAGCAGTTCTTC. The full variable domain, with the rest looked up from reference TRBV28 and TRBJ2-1, is DVKVTQSSRYLVKRTGEKVFLECVQDMDHENMFWYRQDPGLGLRLIYFSYDVKMKEKGDIPEGYSVSREKKERFSLILESASTNQTSMYLCASSLRGLAGAYNEQFFGPGTRLTVL.

The CDR3 coding sequence is TGTGCCAGCAGTCCGAGGGGGCGCGAGCAGTACTTC. It encodes CASSPRGREQYF. The chain employs TRBV28 and TRBJ2-7; 7 bases are a match to TRBD1. The CDR3 runs 12 residues. With 5 bases clipped from V and 6 bases from J, the junction kept 4 bases outside the gene matches. Germline lookup yields CDR1 MDHEN and CDR2 SYDVKM.

This clone has a handful of counts. The chain joins TRBV7-2 to TRBJ2-3, with TRBD2 matching 14 bases. This CDR3 contains 18 residues. V trimming: 5 bases; J trimming: 0 bases; junction bases outside the gene matches: 7. Germline CDR1 is SGHTA and CDR2 is FQGNSA. CDR3 in DNA: TGTGCCAGCAGCCCAAGGACTAGCGGGAGGCCAAGCACAGATACGCAGTATTTT. Its translation: CASSPRTSGRPSTDTQYF.

This clone was observed a handful of times. The chain recombines TRBV7-2 with TRBJ2-5; 11 positions match TRBD2. CDR1 is SGHTA and CDR2 is FQGNSA in the germline V gene. With V trimmed by 4 bases and J by 4 bases, 11 bases remained unmatched. The CDR3 totals 17 residues. The CDR3 sequence: CASSSHSGGAGRETQYF. The CDR3 DNA is TGTGCCAGCAGCTCTCATAGCGGGGGGGCCGGGAGAGAGACCCAGTACTTC.

This clone appeared a few times. This rearrangement joins TRBV7-2 to TRBJ2-3; D is ambiguous. CDR1 and CDR2 (germline): SGHTA, FQGNSA. CDR3 size: 11 residues. Trimming pared 5 bases from V and 4 bases from J, leaving 4 bases between. The CDR3 DNA reads TGTGCCAGCAGCCCAGCAGATACGCAGTATTTT. Amino acids: CASSPADTQYF.

The rearrangement uses TRBV6-5 and TRBJ1-3; TRBD1 matches 8 bases. CDR1 and CDR2 (germline): MNHEY, SVGAGI. The CDR3 covers 15 residues. Trimming cost V 4 bases and J 2 bases; bases outside gene matches: 4. The CDR3 is CASSWDRNPGNTIYF. The CDR3 nucleotides are TGTGCCAGCAGTTGGGACAGGAACCCTGGAAACACCATATATTTT.

This chain connects TRBV19 to TRBJ2-1; D gene uncertain. Trimming removed 2 bases at V and 6 bases at J, with 8 bases between. The CDR3 is made up of 13 amino acids. Germline CDR1 reads LNHDA; CDR2 reads SQIVND (reference sequence). The chain's CDR3 is CASSISVPNEQFF. Here the CDR3 DNA reads TGTGCCAGTAGTATATCTGTTCCCAATGAGCAGTTCTTC.

This rearrangement joins TRBV2 to TRBJ2-7; 9 positions match TRBD1. J was trimmed by 4 bases and V by 6 bases; bases with no gene match: 7. The CDR3 is 14 residues long. Germline V gives CDR1 SNHLY, CDR2 FYNNEI. The CDR3 reads CASSDDRGMYEQYF. CDR3 sequence (DNA): TGTGCCAGCAGCGACGACAGGGGGATGTACGAGCAGTACTTC. The entire variable domain, with the rest obtained from reference TRBV2 and TRBJ2-7, is as follows: EPEVTQTPSHQVTQMGQEVILRCVPISNHLYFYWYRQILGQKVEFLVSFYNNEISEKSEIFDDQFSVERPDGSNFTLKIRSTKLEDSAMYFCASSDDRGMYEQYFGPGTRLTVT.

The chain uses TRBV4-2 and TRBJ2-1, with TRBD1 matching 10 bases. The CDR3 covers 18 residues. V lost 1 base, J lost 6 bases, and 12 bases stayed unmatched. Germline loops: CDR1 LGHNA, CDR2 YNFKEQ. CDR3 DNA sequence: TGTGCCAGCAGCCAAGTCCTTAGGGGACAGGGGATAGTCAATGAGCAGTTCTTC. This codes for CASSQVLRGQGIVNEQFF.